The TCR beta chain described here comes from a study of blood T cell repertoires in COVID-19. For the study at large: Donors in the United States, Italy and Spain gave samples during acute or convalescent COVID-19. Sources were T cells, B-cell-depleted T cells, or PBMCs; the material itself was cDNA or gDNA.

As originally analysed: Reference gene primer amplification gave estimated nucleated cell counts. The protocol was immunoSEQ multiplex PCR, while the TCRdb copy is restricted to in-frame clones and leaves out a portion. V, J and clone size were drawn from that table, and D and trimming were deduced from the DNA. In the table there are about 190,000 clones, about nine tenths of which are singletons. The CDR3 contains 15 residues. Trimming left V 4 bases short and J 6 bases short, with 15 bases between. Germline V gene sequence: CDR1 LGHDT, CDR2 YNNKEL (reference sequence). The chain is built from TRBV3-1 (or the pseudogene TRBV3-2) and TRBJ2-2, with D maybe TRBD1 (5 bases). Material for sequencing was peripheral blood. This clonotype was sampled from a man in his thirties or forties with acute or convalescent COVID-19. The CDR3 sequence is CASSLEWGAAGELFF. The CDR3 DNA is TGTGCCAGCAGCCTCGAGTGGGGCGCGGCCGGGGAGCTGTTTTTT.